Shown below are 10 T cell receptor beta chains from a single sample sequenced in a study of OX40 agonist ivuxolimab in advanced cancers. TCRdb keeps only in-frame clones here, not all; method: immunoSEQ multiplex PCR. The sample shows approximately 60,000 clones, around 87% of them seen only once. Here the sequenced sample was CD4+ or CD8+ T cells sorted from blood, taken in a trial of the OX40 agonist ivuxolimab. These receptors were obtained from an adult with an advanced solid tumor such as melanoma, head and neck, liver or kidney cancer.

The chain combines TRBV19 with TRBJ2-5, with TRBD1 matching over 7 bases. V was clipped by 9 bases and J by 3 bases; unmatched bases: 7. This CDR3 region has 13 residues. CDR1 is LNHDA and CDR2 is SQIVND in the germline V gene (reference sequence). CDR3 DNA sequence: TGTGCCAGCCACCGGGACAGTGAAGAGACCCAGTACTTC. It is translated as CASHRDSEETQYF.

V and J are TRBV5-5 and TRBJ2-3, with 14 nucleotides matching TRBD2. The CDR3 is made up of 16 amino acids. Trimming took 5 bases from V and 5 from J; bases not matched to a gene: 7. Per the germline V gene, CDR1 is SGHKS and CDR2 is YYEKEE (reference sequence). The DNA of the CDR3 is TGTGCCAGCAGTAAAGGACTAGCGGGGGGAGAAGATACGCAGTATTTT. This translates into CASSKGLAGGEDTQYF.

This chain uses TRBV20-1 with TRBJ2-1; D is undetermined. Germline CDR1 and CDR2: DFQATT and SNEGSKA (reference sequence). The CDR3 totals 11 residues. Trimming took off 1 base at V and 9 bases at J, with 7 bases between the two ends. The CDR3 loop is CSARGPSEQFF. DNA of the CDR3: TGCAGTGCTAGAGGACCTAGTGAGCAGTTCTTC.

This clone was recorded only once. The chain's CDR3 is CASRLRDTSYEQYF. CDR3 sequence (DNA): TGTGCCAGCAGGCTTAGGGACACCTCCTACGAGCAGTACTTC. The chain recombines TRBV6-1 with TRBJ2-7, with D possibly being TRBD1 (6 bases). V was shortened by 6 bases and J by 0 bases, with 12 bases between the two germline ends. CDR1 MNHNS and CDR2 SASEGT come from the germline V gene. The CDR3 totals 14 residues.

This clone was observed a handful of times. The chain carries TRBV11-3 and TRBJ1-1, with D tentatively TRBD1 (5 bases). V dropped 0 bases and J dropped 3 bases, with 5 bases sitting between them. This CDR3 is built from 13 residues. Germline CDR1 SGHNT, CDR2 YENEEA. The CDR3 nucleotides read TGTGCCAGCAGCTTAGAGGGGGACACTGAAGCTTTCTTT. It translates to CASSLEGDTEAFF. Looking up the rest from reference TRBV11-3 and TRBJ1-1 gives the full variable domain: EAGVVQSPRYKIIEKKQPVAFWCNPISGHNTLYWYLQNLGQGPELLIRYENEEAVDDSQLPKDRFSAERLKGVDSTLKIQPAELGDSAVYLCASSLEGDTEAFFGQGTRLTVV.

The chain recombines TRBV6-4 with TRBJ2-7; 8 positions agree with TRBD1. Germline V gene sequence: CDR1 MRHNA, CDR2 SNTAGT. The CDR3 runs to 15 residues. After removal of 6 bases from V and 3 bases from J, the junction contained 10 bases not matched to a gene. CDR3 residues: CASSETGGTLYEQYF. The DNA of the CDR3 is TGTGCCAGCAGCGAAACAGGGGGAACCCTCTACGAGCAGTACTTC.

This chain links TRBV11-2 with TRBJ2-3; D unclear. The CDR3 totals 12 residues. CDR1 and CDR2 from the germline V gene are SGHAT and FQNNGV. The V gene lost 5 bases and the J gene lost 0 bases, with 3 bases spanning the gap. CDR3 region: CASSHSTDTQYF. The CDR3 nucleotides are TGTGCCAGCAGCCACAGCACAGATACGCAGTATTTT.

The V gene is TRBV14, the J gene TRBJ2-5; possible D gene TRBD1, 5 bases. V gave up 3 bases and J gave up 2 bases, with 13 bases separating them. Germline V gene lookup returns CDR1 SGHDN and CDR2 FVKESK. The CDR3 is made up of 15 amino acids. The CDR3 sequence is CASSQDDRRQETQYF. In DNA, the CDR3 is TGTGCCAGCAGCCAGGATGACAGACGGCAAGAGACCCAGTACTTC.

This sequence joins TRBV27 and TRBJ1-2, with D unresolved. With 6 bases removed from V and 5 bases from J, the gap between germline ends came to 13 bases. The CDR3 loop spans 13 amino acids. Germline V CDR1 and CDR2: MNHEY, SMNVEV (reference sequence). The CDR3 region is CASRPQGEYGYTF. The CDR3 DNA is TGTGCCAGCAGACCCCAAGGAGAGTATGGCTACACCTTC.

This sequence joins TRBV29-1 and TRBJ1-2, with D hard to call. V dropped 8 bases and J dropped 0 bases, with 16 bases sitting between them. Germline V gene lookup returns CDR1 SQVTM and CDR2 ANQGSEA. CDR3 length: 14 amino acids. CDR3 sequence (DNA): TGCAGCACCCAAACCGGGAGAGCTAACTATGGCTACACCTTC. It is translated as CSTQTGRANYGYTF.